These 8 T cell receptor beta chains came from one sample sequenced in a study of technical replicates of blood from several donors. The method was immunoSEQ multiplex PCR; TCRdb's version includes in-frame clones alone and lacks a portion of them. Of around 83,000 clones in the sample, approximately 94% are singletons; the top ten hold over 0.25%. Specimen: T cells isolated from PBMCs. These receptors all come from a human donor in good health.

The CDR3 sequence is CAISEGLQGNYGYTF. The CDR3 DNA reads as TGTGCCATCAGTGAAGGCTTACAGGGTAACTATGGCTACACCTTC. This sequence joins TRBV10-3 and TRBJ1-2; D might be TRBD1 (6 bases). This CDR3 is 15 amino acids long. V dropped 3 bases and J dropped 1 base, with 12 bases sitting between them. CDR1 and CDR2 (germline): ENHRY, SYGVKD.

V usage is TRBV4-2 and J usage is TRBJ2-2; 11 bases fit TRBD2. Germline assignment: CDR1 LGHNA and CDR2 YNFKEQ. The CDR3 runs 18 residues. The trim removed 0 bases at V and 7 bases at J, leaving 10 bases unmatched. CDR3 amino acids: CASSQEGLAGPGGGELFF. The DNA for the CDR3 is TGTGCCAGCAGCCAAGAAGGACTAGCGGGTCCCGGGGGCGGGGAGCTGTTTTTT.

This clone was recorded once. This rearrangement joins TRBV7-6 to TRBJ1-1, with a possible D match to TRBD1 (5 bases). There are 15 residues in the CDR3. From germline, CDR1 is SGHVS and CDR2 FNYEAQ. Trimming left V 5 bases short and J 3 bases short, with 16 bases between. In DNA, the CDR3 is TGTGCCAGCAGCACCTCGGGCAGGGCGGACACTGAAGCTTTCTTT. It translates to CASSTSGRADTEAFF.

The chain joins TRBV7-9 to TRBJ2-5; TRBD2 agrees at 7 bases. Germline V gene lookup returns CDR1 SEHNR and CDR2 FQNEAQ (reference sequence). V dropped 5 bases and J dropped 12; count of bases not matched to a gene: 24. The CDR3 has 17 residues. In DNA, the CDR3 is TGTGCCAGCAGCCGCCCGGCGAGCGGGGCCCGGGAAACGATGGAGTACTTC. As protein: CASSRPASGARETMEYF.

This chain links TRBV13 with TRBJ1-4; 10 bases align to TRBD1. J lost 5 bases, V lost 5 bases, and 2 bases had no gene match. This CDR3 has 14 amino acids. The germline V gene has CDR1 PRHDT and CDR2 FYEKMQ (reference sequence). CDR3 residues: CASSDRGQNEKLFF. The CDR3 coding sequence is TGTGCCAGCAGCGACAGGGGGCAGAATGAAAAACTGTTTTTT.

The chain has TRBV30 and TRBJ1-5; D gene unclear. Trimming pared 0 bases from V and 4 bases from J, leaving 13 bases between. The CDR3 covers 15 residues. The germline V gene encodes CDR1 GTSNPN and CDR2 SVGIG (reference sequence). The CDR3 nucleotides are TGTGCCTGGAGTGTACATATTGGAGGGAATCAGCCCCAGCATTTT. Amino acids: CAWSVHIGGNQPQHF.

The chain links TRBV29-1 to TRBJ2-7; D is possibly TRBD1 (6 bases). Trimming left V 6 bases short and J 2 bases short, with 8 bases between. Germline lookup yields CDR1 SQVTM and CDR2 ANQGSEA. This CDR3 region has 11 residues. The CDR3 spells CSVGHAYEQYF. CDR3 DNA sequence: TGCAGCGTGGGACATGCCTACGAGCAGTACTTC.

The chain uses TRBV12-5 and TRBJ1-1; D is possibly TRBD1 (5 bases). V was shortened by 2 bases and J by 9 bases, with 10 bases between the two germline ends. The germline V gene has CDR1 LGHNT and CDR2 FRNRAP. The CDR3 runs to 12 residues. The CDR3 loop is CASGLRRGQAFF. CDR3 nucleotides: TGTGCTAGTGGTTTGCGAAGGGGTCAAGCTTTCTTT.